Presented here are 23 T cell receptor beta chains from one specimen sequenced in a study of CD8+CD57+ T cells in acquired aplastic anemia. Patients who underwent sequencing had shown CD8+CD57+ cell expansion by flow cytometry. Genomic DNA served as template for TCR beta VDJ and CDR3 profiling. Each CDR3 protein gets one entry after TCRdb re-called the reads with MiXCR. The sample has hundreds of thousands of distinct CDR3 sequences, about a third seen once. The sequenced sample was sorted CD4+, CD8+, or CD8+CD57+ T cells (not recorded which) from PBMCs. The receptors here all came from a human donor with aplastic anemia.

This clonotype was detected many times. V is TRBV5-1 and J is TRBJ1-6; TRBD1 matches 10 bases. CDR3 length: 16 residues. The V gene's germline CDR1 is SGHRS and CDR2 YFSETQ. The V and J ends lost 4 bases and 7 bases, in that order; junction bases with no gene match: 8. The CDR3 protein is CASSRPGQGPNSPLHF. Written as DNA, the CDR3 is TGCGCCAGCAGCAGACCGGGACAGGGGCCGAATTCACCCCTCCACTTT.

The count of this clonotype is one. The rearrangement links TRBV20-1 to TRBJ2-7; possibly TRBD2 for D (6 bases). The CDR3 runs to 15 residues. Germline CDR1 and CDR2: DFQATT and SNEGSKA (reference sequence). Trimming removed 8 bases from V and 3 bases from J, with 23 bases in between. DNA for the CDR3: TGCAGTCGAAGGGAAGTGAGAATCGGGAGCTACGAGCAGTACTTC. Its protein is CSRREVRIGSYEQYF.

This clonotype was counted only a few times. The CDR3 is CASSLRTGGLHEQYF. In DNA form, the CDR3 reads TGCGCCAGCAGCCTTCGTACAGGGGGCCTCCACGAGCAGTACTTC. The chain couples TRBV5-1 to TRBJ2-7; 9 bases are shared with TRBD1. The germline gives CDR1 SGHRS, CDR2 YFSETQ. The CDR3 extends over 15 amino acids. The J segment lost 5 bases and the V segment lost 4 bases, leaving 10 bases of the junction unmatched.

A note on this clonotype: A read error may account for a junction end that differs from germline. V is TRBV10-2 and J is TRBJ2-7; either TRBD1 or TRBD2 may fit D (5 bases each). The CDR3 loop spans 13 amino acids. Germline V gene data show CDR1 as WSHSY and CDR2 as SAAADI. This chain's CDR3 is CASSPSGHYEQYF. The CDR3 nucleotides are TGTGCCAGCTCACCGTCGGGGCACTACGAGCAGTACTTC.

This clonotype was recorded many times. This chain links TRBV20-1 with TRBJ2-1, with D perhaps being TRBD1 or TRBD2 (7 bases each). V lost 6 bases and J 9 bases, leaving 21 bases between the germline ends. Per the germline V gene, CDR1 is DFQATT and CDR2 is SNEGSKA (reference sequence). The CDR3 runs 14 residues. The CDR3, as DNA: TGCAGTGCCGGCAAGGGGGCGGGAGAGGGTGAGCAGTTCTTC. It codes for CSAGKGAGEGEQFF.

This clonotype was seen more than once but under ten times. The V gene is TRBV24-1, the J gene TRBJ2-4; D call uncertain. This CDR3 has 15 amino acids. V lost 9 bases to trimming and J lost 0 bases, with 14 bases between them. Germline CDR1 reads KGHDR; CDR2 reads SFDVKD. The CDR3 DNA reads TGTGCCACCGCCCGCCTTAGGCAAGCCAAAAACATTCAGTACTTC. Protein sequence: CATARLRQAKNIQYF.

This clonotype was detected a few times. V is TRBV5-1 and J is TRBJ2-7; perhaps TRBD2 as D (6 bases). Germline CDR1 SGHRS, CDR2 YFSETQ. The length of the CDR3 is 14 residues. With 4 bases removed from V and 4 bases from J, the gap between germline ends came to 15 bases. The CDR3 spells CASSRGMGEYEQYF. CDR3 DNA sequence: TGCGCCAGCAGCCGGGGGATGGGGGAATACGAGCAGTACTTC.

This clonotype was observed at least ten times. The chain links TRBV2 to TRBJ1-4, with D maybe TRBD1 (5 bases). Germline V gene lookup returns CDR1 SNHLY and CDR2 FYNNEI. The CDR3 runs to 13 residues. V shed 6 bases and J shed 3 bases, with 8 bases lying between them. The chain's CDR3 is CASRGQPNEKLFF. The CDR3, as DNA: TGTGCCAGCAGGGGGCAGCCTAATGAAAAACTGTTTTTT. The full variable domain, in which reference TRBV2 and TRBJ1-4 provide the parts outside the CDR3, is EPEVTQTPSHQVTQMGQEVILRCVPISNHLYFYWYRQILGQKVEFLVSFYNNEISEKSEIFDDQFSVERPDGSNFTLKIRSTKLEDSAMYFCASRGQPNEKLFFGSGTQLSVL.

This clonotype showed up just once. A clone one base away is much larger, so this may be a read error. The chain couples TRBV24-1 to TRBJ2-2; D unresolved. The V and J ends lost 5 bases and 0 bases respectively, with 12 bases between them. The CDR3 contains 16 residues. CDR1 KGHDR and CDR2 SFDVKD come from the germline V gene. As DNA, the CDR3 is TGTGCCACCAGTGTCGCAAGCTCTGCGAACACCGGGGAGCTGTTTTTT. This translates into CATSVASSANTGELFF.

The chain carries TRBV20-1 and TRBJ1-1; D is uncertain. From germline, CDR1 is DFQATT and CDR2 SNEGSKA (reference sequence). The V gene lost 3 bases and the J gene lost 10 bases, with 12 bases spanning the gap. The CDR3 covers 11 residues. CDR3 region: CSASFRGRAFF. The CDR3 DNA follows: TGCAGTGCTAGCTTCCGGGGAAGAGCTTTCTTT.

This clonotype has ten or more counts. The chain carries TRBV19 and TRBJ2-1; D is ambiguous. CDR1 is LNHDA, CDR2 SQIVND, per germline (reference sequence). Deletions cut 7 bases from V and 5 bases from J, with 9 bases between. This CDR3 is built from 12 residues. The DNA for the CDR3 is TGTGCCAGTAAGGAGTTTGACAATGAGCAGTTCTTC. Encoded protein: CASKEFDNEQFF.

Worth noting for this clonotype: A read error is possible here, since a much larger clone lies one base away. The CDR3 region is CASSPTVVRSTIYF. CDR3 DNA: TGTGCCAGCAGCCCGACCGTCGTGAGAAGCACCATATATTTT. This chain links TRBV7-8 with TRBJ1-3; D gene uncertain. Trimming removed 5 bases at V and 9 bases at J, with 17 bases between. This CDR3 spans 14 amino acids. The V gene's germline CDR1 is SGHVS and CDR2 FQNEAQ. Complete variable domain (other parts from reference TRBV7-8 and TRBJ1-3): GAGVSQSPRYKVAKRGQDVALRCDPISGHVSLFWYQQALGQGPEFLTYFQNEAQLDKSGLPSDRFFAERPEGSVSTLKIQRTQQEDSAVYLCASSPTVVRSTIYFGEGSWLTVV.

This clonotype was observed at least ten times. The gene calls are TRBV2 and TRBJ1-4, with 7 bases that match TRBD1. This CDR3 comprises 13 residues. The germline V gene has CDR1 SNHLY and CDR2 FYNNEI. The junction had 2 bases not matched to a gene; V was cut back by 10 bases and J by 0 bases. The DNA for the CDR3 is TGTGCCACAGGGACAGCAACTAATGAAAAACTGTTTTTT. This translates into CATGTATNEKLFF.

With respect to this clonotype: Its ends do not fully match the called genes, so a read error is possible. The J gene is TRBJ2-4, the V gene TRBV19, with 9 bases fitting TRBD2. This CDR3 has 16 residues. Germline loops: CDR1 LNHDA, CDR2 SQIVND (reference sequence). The CDR3 spells CVSSISPGTSQNIQYF. The CDR3 nucleotides read TGTGTCAGTAGTATCTCTCCGGGGACTAGCCAAAACATTCAGTACTTC.

There are a few counts of this clonotype. This sequence joins TRBV6-5 and TRBJ2-6; D is unresolved. The V gene's germline CDR1 is MNHEY and CDR2 SVGAGI. Between the trimmed V and J ends, which lost 2 bases and 2 bases, there was a span of 4 bases. This CDR3 region has 14 residues. The CDR3 region has the DNA TGTGCCAGCAGTTACAACCCTGGGGCCAACGTCCTGACTTTC. It codes for CASSYNPGANVLTF.

In this sample, this clonotype turned up once. The rearrangement links TRBV25-1 to TRBJ2-7; the match to TRBD1 covers 10 bases. The CDR3 is 15 residues long. The junction had 9 bases not matched to a gene; V was cut back by 6 bases and J by 4 bases. Germline CDR1 and CDR2: MGHDK and SYGVNS. The CDR3 protein is CASSDFDRGPYEQYF. Written as DNA, the CDR3 is TGTGCCAGCAGCGATTTTGACAGGGGGCCATACGAGCAGTACTTC.

This clonotype was picked up a small number of times. This may come from a read error, since a much larger clone is one base off. The V and J genes are TRBV15 and TRBJ1-1, with D unclear. CDR1 is LNHNV, CDR2 YYDKDF, per germline (reference sequence). This CDR3 spans 12 amino acids. V was shortened by 1 base and J by 4 bases, with 4 bases between the two germline ends. CDR3 protein: CATSRVATEAFF. Written as DNA, the CDR3 is TGTGCCACCAGCAGAGTCGCCACTGAAGCTTTCTTT.

This clonotype was picked up a small number of times. This chain joins TRBV20-1 and TRBJ2-1, with D tentatively TRBD2 (6 bases). This CDR3 has 12 amino acids. Per the germline V gene, CDR1 is DFQATT and CDR2 is SNEGSKA (reference sequence). V lost 3 bases and J 10 bases, leaving 13 bases between the germline ends. The CDR3 is CSASRPSAEQFF. CDR3 DNA sequence: TGCAGTGCTAGTCGTCCTAGCGCCGAGCAGTTCTTC.

At least ten counts were recorded for this clonotype. The chain links TRBV19 to TRBJ1-1; no firm D call. V lost 8 bases and J 4 bases, leaving 14 bases between the germline ends. Germline CDR1 and CDR2: LNHDA and SQIVND (reference sequence). This CDR3 comprises 13 residues. CDR3 sequence reads: CASDNDLGTEAFF. CDR3 in DNA: TGTGCCAGTGACAACGACCTCGGCACTGAAGCTTTCTTT.

The chain has TRBV10-3 and TRBJ1-2; D is perhaps TRBD1 (5 bases). Trimming took off 0 bases at V and 13 bases at J, with 12 bases between the two ends. The germline gives CDR1 ENHRY, CDR2 SYGVKD. This CDR3 has 12 amino acids. The CDR3 sequence: CAISESGGESTF. The CDR3 coding sequence is TGTGCCATCAGTGAGTCCGGGGGGGAGAGCACCTTC.

This clonotype was seen ten or more times. The chain is built from TRBV19 and TRBJ1-1; no reliable D call. Germline V gene lookup returns CDR1 LNHDA and CDR2 SQIVND (reference sequence). This CDR3 is 13 amino acids long. V was clipped by 4 bases and J by 8 bases, with 14 bases between them. CDR3 in amino acids: CASSTDPWQEAFF. The CDR3 DNA is TGTGCCAGTAGTACCGATCCCTGGCAGGAAGCTTTCTTT.

The CDR3: CASSIRASGSLRETQYF. The CDR3, as DNA: TGTGCCAGTAGTATACGCGCTAGCGGGAGTTTACGAGAGACCCAGTACTTC. The chain has TRBV19 and TRBJ2-5; TRBD2 aligns across 10 bases. This CDR3 has 17 amino acids. Germline CDR1 is LNHDA and CDR2 is SQIVND (reference sequence). V lost 2 bases, J lost 4 bases, and 10 bases stayed unmatched.

The genes are TRBV9 and TRBJ2-1; D not certain. The CDR3 extends over 13 amino acids. V lost 4 bases and J 10 bases, leaving 15 bases between the germline ends. Germline CDR1 is SGDLS and CDR2 is YYNGEE. This CDR3 is CASSPRGMVEQFF. The CDR3 region has the DNA TGTGCCAGCAGCCCACGAGGAATGGTGGAGCAGTTCTTC. The full variable domain, with the rest looked up from reference TRBV9 and TRBJ2-1, is DSGVTQTPKHLITATGQRVTLRCSPRSGDLSVYWYQQSLDQGLQFLIQYYNGEERAKGNILERFSAQQFPDLHSELNLSSLELGDSALYFCASSPRGMVEQFFGPGTRLTVL.